These 15 T cell receptor beta chains originate from one sample sequenced in a study of CD8+ T cells in alopecia areata. RNA extraction was followed by reverse transcription into cDNA, which acted as the sequencing template. Data came from immunoSEQ multiplex PCR; TCRdb stores just in-frame clones and leaves some out. The sample has 100,000 to 150,000 clones, over 50% seen once. Sample: CD4+ T cells sorted from blood, taken at week 0. These receptors all stem from a human donor with alopecia areata.

The V and J genes are TRBV19 and TRBJ1-1; 7 nucleotides agree with TRBD1. The CDR3 spans 15 residues. Germline assignment: CDR1 LNHDA and CDR2 SQIVND (reference sequence). Trimming removed 6 bases from V and 6 bases from J; junction bases left unmatched: 13. CDR3 bases: TGTGCCAGTAGCCAGCGACAGGGTCAAGAGTCTGAAGCTTTCTTT. Translation: CASSQRQGQESEAFF. The complete variable domain, with remaining parts taken from reference TRBV19 and TRBJ1-1, reads DGGITQSPKYLFRKEGQNVTLSCEQNLNHDAMYWYRQDPGQGLRLIYYSQIVNDFQKGDIAEGYSVSREKKESFPLTVTSAQKNPTAFYLCASSQRQGQESEAFFGQGTRLTVV.

The chain carries TRBV5-6 and TRBJ2-3; 8 positions agree with TRBD1. This CDR3 comprises 15 residues. The ends lost 1 base at V and 4 bases at J; junction bases unmatched: 5. Germline CDR1 is SGHDT and CDR2 is YYEEEE. CDR3 nucleotides: TGTGCCAGCAGCTTGTATGGGACAGGAGCAGATACGCAGTATTTT. Translated: CASSLYGTGADTQYF.

To note about this clone: Other DNA sequences within the sample encode an identical CDR3. This chain connects TRBV19 to TRBJ1-5; D not certain. The V end lost 5 bases, the J end lost 0 bases, and 17 bases lay between the germline ends. The CDR3 has 17 residues. Germline V gene lookup returns CDR1 LNHDA and CDR2 SQIVND (reference sequence). CDR3 DNA sequence: TGTGCCAGTAGTCGACGATGGACCGACTTTAGCAATCAGCCCCAGCATTTT. Its translation is CASSRRWTDFSNQPQHF.

J is TRBJ2-5 and V is TRBV7-2; maybe TRBD2 (5 bases). Per the germline V gene, CDR1 is SGHTA and CDR2 is FQGNSA. This CDR3 is built from 14 residues. The germline V and J ends were trimmed by 5 bases and 5 bases, with 15 bases remaining between them. CDR3 sequence reads: CASSRTGPGETQYF. As DNA, the CDR3 is TGTGCCAGCAGCAGGACTGGACCCGGGGAGACCCAGTACTTC.

This clone was counted a few times. This chain connects TRBV5-1 to TRBJ2-5; D is ambiguous. Germline loops: CDR1 SGHRS, CDR2 YFSETQ. This CDR3 contains 15 residues. V shed 0 bases and J shed 3 bases, with 12 bases lying between them. CDR3 DNA sequence: TGCGCCAGCAGCTTGGGACCCCGTCCGGAAGAGACCCAGTACTTC. Translating gives CASSLGPRPEETQYF.

This clone was counted a single time. The rearrangement uses TRBV5-1 and TRBJ2-5; 11 bases fit TRBD2. The CDR3 has 15 residues. J lost 1 base, V lost 5 bases, and 4 bases had no gene match. CDR1 SGHRS and CDR2 YFSETQ come from the germline V gene. As DNA, the CDR3 is TGCGCCAGCAGTTCAACTAGCGGGGGCCAAGAGACCCAGTACTTC. Amino acids: CASSSTSGGQETQYF. The whole variable domain, filled in from reference TRBV5-1 and TRBJ2-5, reads KAGVTQTPRYLIKTRGQQVTLSCSPISGHRSVSWYQQTPGQGLQFLFEYFSETQRNKGNFPGRFSGRQFSNSRSEMNVSTLELGDSALYLCASSSTSGGQETQYFGPGTRLLVL.

This clone occurred a few times. Here the CDR3 reads CATSAELQGLGGYTF. The CDR3 region has the DNA TGTGCCACCAGCGCTGAGTTGCAGGGGCTAGGCGGCTACACCTTC. The chain joins TRBV15 to TRBJ1-2, with D maybe TRBD1 (6 bases). There are 15 residues in the CDR3. V lost 5 bases and J 8 bases, leaving 21 bases between the germline ends. Germline V CDR1 and CDR2: LNHNV, YYDKDF (reference sequence).

V gene TRBV6-5 combines with J gene TRBJ1-1; the D gene is possibly TRBD1 (5 bases). The CDR3 loop spans 13 amino acids. Trimming took 7 bases from V and 10 from J, leaving 19 bases between them. CDR1 is MNHEY and CDR2 is SVGAGI in the germline V gene. The CDR3 sequence: CASTFAGGGIAFF. In DNA form, the CDR3 reads TGTGCCAGCACTTTTGCCGGCGGGGGGATAGCTTTCTTT.

This chain uses TRBV7-9 with TRBJ1-1; 7 nucleotides line up with TRBD1. The CDR3 totals 16 residues. Unmatched junction bases numbered 7, after V lost 3 bases and J lost 0 bases. The germline V gene has CDR1 SEHNR and CDR2 FQNEAQ (reference sequence). This CDR3 is CASSLGQLGMNTEAFF. CDR3 DNA: TGTGCCAGCAGCTTGGGACAGTTAGGAATGAACACTGAAGCTTTCTTT.

The chain combines TRBV10-3 with TRBJ2-1; 10 bases are a match to TRBD2. This CDR3 comprises 13 residues. In germline, CDR1 is ENHRY, CDR2 SYGVKD. V was clipped by 7 bases and J by 8 bases; unmatched bases: 5. CDR3 DNA: TGTGCCATCATGAGCGGGAGGGTCCATGAGCAGTTCTTC. Protein: CAIMSGRVHEQFF.

The chain combines TRBV19 with TRBJ2-1; D possibly corresponds to TRBD2 (5 bases). This CDR3 comprises 15 residues. CDR1 and CDR2 from the germline V gene are LNHDA and SQIVND (reference sequence). V was cut by 8 bases and J by 3 bases, with 17 bases left in between. CDR3 region: CASGRNGESYNEQFF. The CDR3 DNA reads TGTGCCAGTGGAAGGAACGGGGAAAGCTACAATGAGCAGTTCTTC.

The chain couples TRBV7-2 to TRBJ2-1, with 10 bases identical to TRBD1. Germline values: CDR1 SGHTA, CDR2 FQGNSA. Trimming at V came to 0 bases and at J to 9 bases, leaving 11 bases not matched to a gene. This CDR3 has 17 residues. CDR3: CASSLAVGDRGSREQFF. CDR3 nucleotides: TGTGCCAGCAGCTTAGCTGTTGGGGACAGGGGATCCCGTGAGCAGTTCTTC.

This clone was detected a few times. The chain combines TRBV5-1 with TRBJ1-1; D is ambiguous. The CDR3 spans 12 residues. Germline lookup yields CDR1 SGHRS and CDR2 YFSETQ. The V gene lost 7 bases and the J gene lost 2 bases, with 9 bases spanning the gap. CDR3 DNA: TGCGCCAGCGTGGCAGATAACACTGAAGCTTTCTTT. This sequence encodes CASVADNTEAFF.

The gene calls are TRBV9 and TRBJ1-5; D is undetermined. V lost 4 bases and J lost 9, with 17 bases in between. The CDR3 covers 14 residues. Per the germline V gene, CDR1 is SGDLS and CDR2 is YYNGEE. In nucleotides, the CDR3 is TGTGCCAGCAGCTCTGCGCAAGGTGGTGGGCCCCAGCATTTT. This encodes CASSSAQGGGPQHF.

V usage is TRBV2 and J usage is TRBJ1-6; D uncertain. Trimming shortened V by 2 bases and J by 10 bases, and 12 bases separated the two germline ends. In germline, CDR1 is SNHLY, CDR2 FYNNEI. The CDR3 consists of 14 residues. The chain's CDR3 is CASSEYSSDSPLHF. The CDR3 nucleotides read TGTGCCAGCAGTGAATATTCATCCGACTCACCCCTCCACTTT.